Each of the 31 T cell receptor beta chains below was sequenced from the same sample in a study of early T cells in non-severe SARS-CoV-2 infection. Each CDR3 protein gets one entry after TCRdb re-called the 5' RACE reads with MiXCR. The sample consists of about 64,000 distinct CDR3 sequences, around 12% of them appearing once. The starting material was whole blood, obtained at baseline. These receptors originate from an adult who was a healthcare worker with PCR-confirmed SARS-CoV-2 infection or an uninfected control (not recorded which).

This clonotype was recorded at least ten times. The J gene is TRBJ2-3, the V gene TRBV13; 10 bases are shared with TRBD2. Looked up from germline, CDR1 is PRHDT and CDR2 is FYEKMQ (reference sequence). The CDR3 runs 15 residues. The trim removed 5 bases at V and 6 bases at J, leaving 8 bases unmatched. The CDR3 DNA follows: TGTGCCAGCAGCCCCCCAGCGGGAGGGTTGGATACGCAGTATTTT. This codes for CASSPPAGGLDTQYF.

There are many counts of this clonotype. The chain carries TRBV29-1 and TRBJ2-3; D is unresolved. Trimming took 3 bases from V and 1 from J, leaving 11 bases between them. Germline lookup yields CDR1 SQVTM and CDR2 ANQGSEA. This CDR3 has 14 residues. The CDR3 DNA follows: TGCAGCGTTGACGGTGGAGAAGGCACAGATACGCAGTATTTT. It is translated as CSVDGGEGTDTQYF.

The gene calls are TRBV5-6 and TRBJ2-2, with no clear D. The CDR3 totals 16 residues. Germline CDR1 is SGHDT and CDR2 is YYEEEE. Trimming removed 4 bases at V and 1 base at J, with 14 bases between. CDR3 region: CASSNGPTRNTGELFF. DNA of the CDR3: TGTGCCAGCAGCAACGGCCCCACCAGGAACACCGGGGAGCTGTTTTTT.

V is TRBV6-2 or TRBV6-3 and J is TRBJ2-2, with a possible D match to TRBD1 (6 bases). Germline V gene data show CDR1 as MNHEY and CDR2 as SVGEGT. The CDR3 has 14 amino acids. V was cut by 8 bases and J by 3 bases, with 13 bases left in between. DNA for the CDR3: TGTGCCAGCCGTCGGGACACCTACACCGGGGAGCTGTTTTTT. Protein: CASRRDTYTGELFF.

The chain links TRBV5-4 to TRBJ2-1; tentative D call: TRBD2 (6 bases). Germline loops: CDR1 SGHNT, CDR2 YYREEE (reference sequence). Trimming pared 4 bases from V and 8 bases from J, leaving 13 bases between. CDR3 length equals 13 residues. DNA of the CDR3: TGTGCCAGCAGCCCCTCGACTAGAGATGAGCAGTTCTTC. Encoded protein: CASSPSTRDEQFF.

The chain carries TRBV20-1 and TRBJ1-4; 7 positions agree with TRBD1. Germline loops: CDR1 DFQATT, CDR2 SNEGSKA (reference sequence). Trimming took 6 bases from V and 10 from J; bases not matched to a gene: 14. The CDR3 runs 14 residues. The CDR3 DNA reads TGCAGTGCCCCACCCCGACGGGAGGGGGCAAAACTGTTTTTT. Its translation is CSAPPRREGAKLFF.

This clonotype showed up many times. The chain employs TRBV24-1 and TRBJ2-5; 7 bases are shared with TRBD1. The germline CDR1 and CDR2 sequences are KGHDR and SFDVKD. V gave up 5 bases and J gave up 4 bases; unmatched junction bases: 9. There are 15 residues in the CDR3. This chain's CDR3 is CATSGGQPGRETQYF. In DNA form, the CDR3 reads TGTGCCACCAGTGGGGGACAGCCCGGCAGAGAGACCCAGTACTTC.

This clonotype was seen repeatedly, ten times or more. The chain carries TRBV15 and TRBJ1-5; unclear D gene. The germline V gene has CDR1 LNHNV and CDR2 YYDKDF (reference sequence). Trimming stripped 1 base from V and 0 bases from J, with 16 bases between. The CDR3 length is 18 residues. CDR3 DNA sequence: TGTGCCACCAGCAGAGCTTCGGAAAGACCGAATAGCAATCAGCCCCAGCATTTT. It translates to CATSRASERPNSNQPQHF.

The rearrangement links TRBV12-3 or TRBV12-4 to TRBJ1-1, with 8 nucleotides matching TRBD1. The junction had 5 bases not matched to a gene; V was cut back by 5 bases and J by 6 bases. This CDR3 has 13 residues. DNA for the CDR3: TGTGCCAGCAGTCCCGGGACAGGTTCTGAAGCTTTCTTT. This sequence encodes CASSPGTGSEAFF.

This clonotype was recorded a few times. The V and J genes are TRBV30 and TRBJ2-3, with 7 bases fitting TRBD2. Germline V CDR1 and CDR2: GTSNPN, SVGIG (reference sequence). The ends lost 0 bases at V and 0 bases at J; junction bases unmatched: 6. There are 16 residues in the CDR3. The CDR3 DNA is TGTGCCTGGAGTGTAAGTCTAGCGGCTAGCACAGATACGCAGTATTTT. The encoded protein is CAWSVSLAASTDTQYF.

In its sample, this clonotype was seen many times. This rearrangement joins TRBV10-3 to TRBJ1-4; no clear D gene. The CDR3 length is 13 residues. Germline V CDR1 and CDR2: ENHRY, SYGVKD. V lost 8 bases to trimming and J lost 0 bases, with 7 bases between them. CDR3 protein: CAIADATNEKLFF. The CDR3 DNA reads TGTGCCATCGCAGATGCAACTAATGAAAAACTGTTTTTT.

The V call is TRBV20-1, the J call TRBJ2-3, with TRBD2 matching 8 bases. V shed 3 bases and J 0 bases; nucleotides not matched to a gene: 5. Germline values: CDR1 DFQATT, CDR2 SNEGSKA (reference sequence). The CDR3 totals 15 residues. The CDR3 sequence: CSARSGGSSTDTQYF. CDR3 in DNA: TGCAGTGCTAGGTCGGGGGGGAGTAGCACAGATACGCAGTATTTT.

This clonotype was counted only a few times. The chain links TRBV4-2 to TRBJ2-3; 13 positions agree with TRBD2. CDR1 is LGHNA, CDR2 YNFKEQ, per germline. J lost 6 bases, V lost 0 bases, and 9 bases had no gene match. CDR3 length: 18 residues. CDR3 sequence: CASSQESLAGGHGDTQYF. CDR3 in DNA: TGTGCCAGCAGCCAAGAGTCACTAGCGGGGGGGCATGGTGATACGCAGTATTTT.

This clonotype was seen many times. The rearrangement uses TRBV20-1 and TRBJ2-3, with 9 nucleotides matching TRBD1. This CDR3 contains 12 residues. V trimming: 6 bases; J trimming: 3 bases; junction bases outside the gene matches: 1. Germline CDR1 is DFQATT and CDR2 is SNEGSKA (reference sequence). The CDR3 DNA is TGCAGTGCGGGACAGGGAACAGATACGCAGTATTTT. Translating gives CSAGQGTDTQYF.

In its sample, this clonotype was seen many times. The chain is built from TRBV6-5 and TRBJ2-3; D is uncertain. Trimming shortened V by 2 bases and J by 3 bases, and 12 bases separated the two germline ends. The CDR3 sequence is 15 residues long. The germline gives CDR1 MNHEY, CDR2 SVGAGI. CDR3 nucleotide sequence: TGTGCCAGCAGTTACCGATTAGAAGGGACAGATACGCAGTATTTT. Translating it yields CASSYRLEGTDTQYF.

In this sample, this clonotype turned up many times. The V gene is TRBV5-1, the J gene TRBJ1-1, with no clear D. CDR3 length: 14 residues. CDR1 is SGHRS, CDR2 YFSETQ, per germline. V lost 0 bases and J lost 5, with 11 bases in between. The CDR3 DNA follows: TGCGCCAGCAGCTTGGACAACCCGGGGACTGAAGCTTTCTTT. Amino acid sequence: CASSLDNPGTEAFF.

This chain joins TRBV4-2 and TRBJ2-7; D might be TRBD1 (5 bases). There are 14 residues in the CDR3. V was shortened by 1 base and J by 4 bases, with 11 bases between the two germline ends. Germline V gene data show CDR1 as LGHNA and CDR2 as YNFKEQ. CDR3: CASSQANRGYEQYF. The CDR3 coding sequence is TGTGCCAGCAGCCAAGCTAATAGGGGTTACGAGCAGTACTTC.

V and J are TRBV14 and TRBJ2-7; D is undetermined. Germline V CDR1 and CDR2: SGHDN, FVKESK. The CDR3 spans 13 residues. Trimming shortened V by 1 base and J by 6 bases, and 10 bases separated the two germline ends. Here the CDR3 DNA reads TGTGCCAGCAGCCAAGCCCGGTTTGGCGAGCAGTACTTC. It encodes CASSQARFGEQYF.

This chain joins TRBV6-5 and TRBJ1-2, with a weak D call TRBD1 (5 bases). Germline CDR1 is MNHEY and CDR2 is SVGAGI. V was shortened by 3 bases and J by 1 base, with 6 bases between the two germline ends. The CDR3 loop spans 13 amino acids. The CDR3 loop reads CASSYDSNYGYTF. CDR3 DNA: TGTGCCAGCAGTTATGACAGTAACTATGGCTACACCTTC.

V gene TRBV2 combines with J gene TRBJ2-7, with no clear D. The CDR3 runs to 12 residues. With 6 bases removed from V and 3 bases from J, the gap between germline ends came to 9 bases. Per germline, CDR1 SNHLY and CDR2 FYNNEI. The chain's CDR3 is CASRKISYEQYF. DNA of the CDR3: TGTGCCAGCAGAAAAATAAGCTACGAGCAGTACTTC.

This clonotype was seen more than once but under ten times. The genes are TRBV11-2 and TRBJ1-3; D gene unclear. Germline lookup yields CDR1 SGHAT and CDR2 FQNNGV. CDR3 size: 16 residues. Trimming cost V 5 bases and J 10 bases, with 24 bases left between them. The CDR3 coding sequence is TGTGCCAGCAGCCCAAACCCGGGCAGCCCAATTTCAACCATATATTTT. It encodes CASSPNPGSPISTIYF.

DNA of the CDR3: TGTGCCAGCAGCGCGAGCAGCTATGGCTACACCTTC. This sequence encodes CASSASSYGYTF. The chain recombines TRBV6-1 with TRBJ1-2; no reliable D call. V gave up 6 bases and J gave up 4 bases, with 9 bases separating them. The CDR3 covers 12 residues. The germline gives CDR1 MNHNS, CDR2 SASEGT.

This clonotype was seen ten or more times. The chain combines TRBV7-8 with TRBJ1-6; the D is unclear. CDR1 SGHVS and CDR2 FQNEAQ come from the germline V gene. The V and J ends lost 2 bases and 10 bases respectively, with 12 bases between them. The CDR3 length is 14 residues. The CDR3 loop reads CASSLTSTGSPLHF. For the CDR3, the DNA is TGTGCCAGCAGCTTAACTTCCACGGGGTCACCCCTCCACTTT.

The CDR3 loop is CATSPSGNQPQHF. In DNA, the CDR3 is TGTGCCACCAGTCCCTCGGGCAATCAGCCCCAGCATTTT. V gene TRBV24-1 combines with J gene TRBJ1-5; D is ambiguous. V lost 6 bases, J lost 2 bases, and 7 bases lay in between. Germline CDR1 KGHDR, CDR2 SFDVKD. This CDR3 comprises 13 residues.

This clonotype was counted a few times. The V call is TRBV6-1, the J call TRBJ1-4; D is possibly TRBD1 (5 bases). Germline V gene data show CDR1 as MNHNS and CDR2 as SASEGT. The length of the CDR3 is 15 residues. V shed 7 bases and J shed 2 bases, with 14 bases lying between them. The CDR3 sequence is CASNSRGKTNEKLFF. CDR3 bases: TGTGCCAGCAACAGTCGGGGGAAGACTAATGAAAAACTGTTTTTT.

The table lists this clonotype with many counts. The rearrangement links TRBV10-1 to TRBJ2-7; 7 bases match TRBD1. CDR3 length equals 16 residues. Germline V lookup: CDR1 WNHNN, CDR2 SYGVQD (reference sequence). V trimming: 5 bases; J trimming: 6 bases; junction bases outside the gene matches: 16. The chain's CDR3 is CASSYLRDSGLGEQYF. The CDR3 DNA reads TGCGCCAGCAGTTATCTCCGGGACAGTGGGCTCGGCGAGCAGTACTTC.

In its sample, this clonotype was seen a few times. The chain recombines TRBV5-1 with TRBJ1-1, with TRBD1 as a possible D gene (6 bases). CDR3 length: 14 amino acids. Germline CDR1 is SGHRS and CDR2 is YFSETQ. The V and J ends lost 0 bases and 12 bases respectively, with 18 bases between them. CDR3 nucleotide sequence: TGCGCCAGCAGCTTGGATAGCCTGGGGGCGTTGACTTTCTTT. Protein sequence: CASSLDSLGALTFF.

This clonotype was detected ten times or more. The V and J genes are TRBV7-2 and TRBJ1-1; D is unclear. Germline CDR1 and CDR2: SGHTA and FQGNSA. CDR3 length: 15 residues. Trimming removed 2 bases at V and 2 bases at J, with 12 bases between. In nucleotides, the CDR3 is TGTGCCAGCAGCTTAAGGGTCGGATTAAACACTGAAGCTTTCTTT. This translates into CASSLRVGLNTEAFF.

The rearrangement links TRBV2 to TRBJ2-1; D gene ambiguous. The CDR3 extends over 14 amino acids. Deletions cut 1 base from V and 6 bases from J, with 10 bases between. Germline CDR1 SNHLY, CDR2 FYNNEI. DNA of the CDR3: TGTGCCAGCAGTGAAGGCGGTCACAGCAATGAGCAGTTCTTC. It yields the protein CASSEGGHSNEQFF.

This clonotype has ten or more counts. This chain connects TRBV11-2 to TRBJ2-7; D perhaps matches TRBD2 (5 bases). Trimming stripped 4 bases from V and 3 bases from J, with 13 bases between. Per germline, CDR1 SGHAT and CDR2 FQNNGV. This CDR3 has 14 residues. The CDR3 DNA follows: TGTGCCAGCAGCTCAGGCCTAGCTAGCTACGAGCAGTACTTC. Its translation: CASSSGLASYEQYF.

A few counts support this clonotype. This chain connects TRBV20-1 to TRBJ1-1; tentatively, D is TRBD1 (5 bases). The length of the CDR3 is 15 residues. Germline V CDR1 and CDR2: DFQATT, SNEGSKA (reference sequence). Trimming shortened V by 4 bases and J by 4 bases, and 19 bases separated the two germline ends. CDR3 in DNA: TGCAGTGCTACCGACGGCGACAGTATCGGCACTGAAGCTTTCTTT. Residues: CSATDGDSIGTEAFF.